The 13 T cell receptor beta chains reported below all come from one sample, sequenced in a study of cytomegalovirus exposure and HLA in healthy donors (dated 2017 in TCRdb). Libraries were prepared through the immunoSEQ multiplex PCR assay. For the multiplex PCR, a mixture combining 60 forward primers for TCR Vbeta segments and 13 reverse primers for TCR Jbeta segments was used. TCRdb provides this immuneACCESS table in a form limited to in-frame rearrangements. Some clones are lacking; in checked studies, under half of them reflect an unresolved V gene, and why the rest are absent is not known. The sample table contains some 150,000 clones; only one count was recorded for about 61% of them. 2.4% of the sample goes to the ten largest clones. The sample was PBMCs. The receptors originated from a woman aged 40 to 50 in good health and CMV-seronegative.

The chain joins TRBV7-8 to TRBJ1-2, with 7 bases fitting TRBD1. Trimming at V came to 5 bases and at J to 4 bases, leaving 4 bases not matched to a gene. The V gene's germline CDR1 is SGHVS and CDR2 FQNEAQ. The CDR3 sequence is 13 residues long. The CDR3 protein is CASSPGQVYGYTF. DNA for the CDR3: TGTGCCAGCAGCCCCGGACAGGTCTATGGCTACACCTTC.

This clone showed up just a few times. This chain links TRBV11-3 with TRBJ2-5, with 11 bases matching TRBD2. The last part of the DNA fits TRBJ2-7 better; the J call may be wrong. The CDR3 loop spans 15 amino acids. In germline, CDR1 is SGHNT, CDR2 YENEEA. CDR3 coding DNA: TGTGCCAGCAGCGTACGTAGCGGGGGGGCCTACGAGCAGTACTTC. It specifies CASSVRSGGAYEQYF.

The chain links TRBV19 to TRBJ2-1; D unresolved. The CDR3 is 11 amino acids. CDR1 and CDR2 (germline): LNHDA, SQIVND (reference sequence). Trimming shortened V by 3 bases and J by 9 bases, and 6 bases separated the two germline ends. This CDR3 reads CASSILGEQFF. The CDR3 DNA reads TGTGCCAGTAGTATCCTCGGTGAGCAGTTCTTC.

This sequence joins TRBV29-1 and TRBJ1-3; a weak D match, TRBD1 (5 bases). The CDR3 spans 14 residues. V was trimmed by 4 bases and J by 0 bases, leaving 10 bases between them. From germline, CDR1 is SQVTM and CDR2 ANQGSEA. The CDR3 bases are TGCAGCGTTGGGGACTGGAGCTCTGGAAACACCATATATTTT. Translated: CSVGDWSSGNTIYF.

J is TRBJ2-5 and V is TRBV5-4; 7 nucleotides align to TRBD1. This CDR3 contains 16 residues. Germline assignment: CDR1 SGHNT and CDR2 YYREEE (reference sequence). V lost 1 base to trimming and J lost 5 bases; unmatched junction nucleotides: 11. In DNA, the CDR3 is TGTGCCAGCAGCTTGAAAGGGGAGACAGGGTCGGAGACCCAGTACTTC. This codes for CASSLKGETGSETQYF.

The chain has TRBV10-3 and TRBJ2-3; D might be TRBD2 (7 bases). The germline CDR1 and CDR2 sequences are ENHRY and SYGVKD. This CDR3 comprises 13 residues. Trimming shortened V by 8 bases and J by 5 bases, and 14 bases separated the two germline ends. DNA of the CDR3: TGTGCCATCGACGGGGGGCCCGGAGATACGCAGTATTTT. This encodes CAIDGGPGDTQYF.

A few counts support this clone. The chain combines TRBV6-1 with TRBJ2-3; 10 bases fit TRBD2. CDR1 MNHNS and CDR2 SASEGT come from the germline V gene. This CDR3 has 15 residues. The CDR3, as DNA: TGTGCTGGCTCTAGCGGGGGCTTAGGTACAGATACGCAGTATTTT. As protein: CAGSSGGLGTDTQYF.

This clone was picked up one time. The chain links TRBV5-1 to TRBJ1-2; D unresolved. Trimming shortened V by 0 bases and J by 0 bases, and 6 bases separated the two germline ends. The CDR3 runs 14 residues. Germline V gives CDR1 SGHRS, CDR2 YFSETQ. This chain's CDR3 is CASSLEHPNYGYTF. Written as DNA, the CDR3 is TGCGCCAGCAGCTTGGAACATCCTAACTATGGCTACACCTTC.

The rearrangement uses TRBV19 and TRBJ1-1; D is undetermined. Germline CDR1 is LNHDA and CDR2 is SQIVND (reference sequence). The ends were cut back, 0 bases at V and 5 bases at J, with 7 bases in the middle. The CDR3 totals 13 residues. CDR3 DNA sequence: TGTGCCAGTAGTATAGATCGGGGAACTGAAGCTTTCTTT. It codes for CASSIDRGTEAFF.

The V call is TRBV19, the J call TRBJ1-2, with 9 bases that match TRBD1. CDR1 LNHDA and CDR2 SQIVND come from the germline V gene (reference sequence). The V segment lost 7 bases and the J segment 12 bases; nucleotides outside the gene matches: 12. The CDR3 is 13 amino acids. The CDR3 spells CASMGQGEGSNTF. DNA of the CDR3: TGTGCCAGTATGGGACAGGGAGAGGGAAGCAACACCTTC.

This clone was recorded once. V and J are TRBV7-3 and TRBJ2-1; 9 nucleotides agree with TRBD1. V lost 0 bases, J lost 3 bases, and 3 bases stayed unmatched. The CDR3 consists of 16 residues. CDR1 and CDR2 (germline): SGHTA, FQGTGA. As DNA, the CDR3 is TGTGCCAGCAGCTTAACGGGGGACAGGGTCTACAATGAGCAGTTCTTC. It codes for CASSLTGDRVYNEQFF.

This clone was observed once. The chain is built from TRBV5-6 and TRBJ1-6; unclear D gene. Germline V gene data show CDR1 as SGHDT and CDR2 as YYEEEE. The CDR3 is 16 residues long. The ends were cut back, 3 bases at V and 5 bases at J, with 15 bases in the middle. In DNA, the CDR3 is TGTGCCAGCAGCTATGGGCCTAACCGAGATAATTCACCCCTCCACTTT. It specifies CASSYGPNRDNSPLHF.

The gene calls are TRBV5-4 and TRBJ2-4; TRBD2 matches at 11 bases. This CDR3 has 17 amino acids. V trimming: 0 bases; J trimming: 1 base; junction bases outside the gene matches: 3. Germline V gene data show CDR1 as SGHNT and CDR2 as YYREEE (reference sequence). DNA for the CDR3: TGTGCCAGCAGCTTGGGACTAGCGGGGCGGGCCAAAAACATTCAGTACTTC. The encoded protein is CASSLGLAGRAKNIQYF.